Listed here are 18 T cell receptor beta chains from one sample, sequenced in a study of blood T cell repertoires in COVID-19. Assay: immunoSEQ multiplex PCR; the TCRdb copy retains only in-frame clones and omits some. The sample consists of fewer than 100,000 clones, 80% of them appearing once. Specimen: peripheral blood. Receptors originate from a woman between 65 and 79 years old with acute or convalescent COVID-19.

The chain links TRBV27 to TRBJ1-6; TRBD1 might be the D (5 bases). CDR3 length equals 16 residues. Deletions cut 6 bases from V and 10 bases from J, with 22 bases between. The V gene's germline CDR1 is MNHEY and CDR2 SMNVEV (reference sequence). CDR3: CASRGAGQGFESPLHF. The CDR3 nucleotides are TGTGCCAGCAGAGGGGCAGGGCAGGGTTTCGAATCACCCCTCCACTTT.

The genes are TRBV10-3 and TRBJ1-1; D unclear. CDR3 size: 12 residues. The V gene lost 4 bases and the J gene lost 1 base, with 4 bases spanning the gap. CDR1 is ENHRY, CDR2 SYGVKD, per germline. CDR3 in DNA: TGTGCCATCAGTGCCAGGAACACTGAAGCTTTCTTT. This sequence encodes CAISARNTEAFF.

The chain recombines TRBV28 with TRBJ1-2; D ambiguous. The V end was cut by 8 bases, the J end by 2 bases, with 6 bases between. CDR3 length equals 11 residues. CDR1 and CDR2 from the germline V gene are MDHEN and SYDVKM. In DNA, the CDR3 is TGTGCCAGCTCGGAGAACTATGGCTACACCTTC. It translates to CASSENYGYTF.

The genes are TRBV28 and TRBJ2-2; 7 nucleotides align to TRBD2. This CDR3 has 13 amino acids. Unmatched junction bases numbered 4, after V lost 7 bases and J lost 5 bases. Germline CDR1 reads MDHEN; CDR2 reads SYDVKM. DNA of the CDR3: TGTGCCAGCAAGGCTAGCGGAACCGGGGAGCTGTTTTTT. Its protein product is CASKASGTGELFF.

This chain's CDR3 is CASSASTGHASNQPQHF. Written as DNA, the CDR3 is TGTGCCAGCAGTGCTTCTACGGGACATGCTAGCAATCAGCCCCAGCATTTT. This chain connects TRBV28 to TRBJ1-5, with D possibly TRBD1 on 6 matching bases. Trimming cost V 5 bases and J 0 bases, with 17 bases left between them. Germline assignment: CDR1 MDHEN and CDR2 SYDVKM. The length of the CDR3 is 17 residues.

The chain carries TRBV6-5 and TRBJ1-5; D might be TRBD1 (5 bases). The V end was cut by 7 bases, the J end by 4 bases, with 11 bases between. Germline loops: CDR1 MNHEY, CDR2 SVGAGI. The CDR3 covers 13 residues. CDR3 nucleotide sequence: TGTGCCAGCACGGGGGGTTTAAATCAGCCCCAGCATTTT. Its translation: CASTGGLNQPQHF.

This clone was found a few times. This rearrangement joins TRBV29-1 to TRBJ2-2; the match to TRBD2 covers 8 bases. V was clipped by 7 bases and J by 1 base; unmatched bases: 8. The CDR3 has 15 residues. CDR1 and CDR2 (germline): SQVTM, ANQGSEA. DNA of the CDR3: TGCAGCGCCCGAGGTCTAGCGGGGAACACCGGGGAGCTGTTTTTT. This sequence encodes CSARGLAGNTGELFF.

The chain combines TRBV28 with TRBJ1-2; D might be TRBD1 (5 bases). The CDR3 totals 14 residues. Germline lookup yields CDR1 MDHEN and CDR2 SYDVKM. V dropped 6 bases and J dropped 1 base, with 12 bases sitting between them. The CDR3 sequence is CASSPPGRNYGYTF. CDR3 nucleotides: TGTGCCAGCAGCCCGCCAGGGCGTAACTATGGCTACACCTTC.

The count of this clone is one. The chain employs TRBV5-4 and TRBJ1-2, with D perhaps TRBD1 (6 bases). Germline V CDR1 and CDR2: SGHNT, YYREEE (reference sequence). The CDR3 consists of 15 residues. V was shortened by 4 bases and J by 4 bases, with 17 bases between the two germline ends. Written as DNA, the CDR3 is TGTGCCAGCAGCCCTGGGCAGGGGTCGGGCTATGGCTACACCTTC. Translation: CASSPGQGSGYGYTF.

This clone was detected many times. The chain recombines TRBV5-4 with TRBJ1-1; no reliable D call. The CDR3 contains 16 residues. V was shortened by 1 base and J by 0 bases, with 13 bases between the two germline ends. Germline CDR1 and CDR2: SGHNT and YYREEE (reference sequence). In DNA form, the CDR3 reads TGTGCCAGCAGCTTGAATATGGGCAGCATGAACACTGAAGCTTTCTTT. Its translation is CASSLNMGSMNTEAFF.

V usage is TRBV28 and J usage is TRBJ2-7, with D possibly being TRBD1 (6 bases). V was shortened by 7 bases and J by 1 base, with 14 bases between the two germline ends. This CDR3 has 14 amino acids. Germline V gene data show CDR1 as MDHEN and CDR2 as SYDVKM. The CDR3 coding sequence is TGTGCCAGCAACCCGACAGGCTCATCCTACGAGCAGTACTTC. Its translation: CASNPTGSSYEQYF.

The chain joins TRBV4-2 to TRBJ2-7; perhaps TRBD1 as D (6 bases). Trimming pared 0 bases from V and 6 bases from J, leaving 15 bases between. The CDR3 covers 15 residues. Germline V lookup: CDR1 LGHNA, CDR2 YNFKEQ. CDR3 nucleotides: TGTGCCAGCAGCCAAGATTCAACAGGGCGCCTCGAGCAGTACTTC. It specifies CASSQDSTGRLEQYF.

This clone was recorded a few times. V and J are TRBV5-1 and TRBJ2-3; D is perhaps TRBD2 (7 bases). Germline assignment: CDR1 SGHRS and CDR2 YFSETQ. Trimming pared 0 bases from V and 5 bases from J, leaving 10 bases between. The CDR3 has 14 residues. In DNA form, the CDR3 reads TGCGCCAGCAGCTTGGGCGGGGGCCTAGATACGCAGTATTTT. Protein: CASSLGGGLDTQYF. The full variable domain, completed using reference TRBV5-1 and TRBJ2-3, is KAGVTQTPRYLIKTRGQQVTLSCSPISGHRSVSWYQQTPGQGLQFLFEYFSETQRNKGNFPGRFSGRQFSNSRSEMNVSTLELGDSALYLCASSLGGGLDTQYFGPGTRLTVL.

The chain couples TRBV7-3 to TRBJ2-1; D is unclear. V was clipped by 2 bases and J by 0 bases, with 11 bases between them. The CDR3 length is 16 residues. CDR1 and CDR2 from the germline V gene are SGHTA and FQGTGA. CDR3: CASSLVAPGSYNEQFF. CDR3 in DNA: TGTGCCAGCAGCTTAGTCGCCCCGGGCTCCTACAATGAGCAGTTCTTC.

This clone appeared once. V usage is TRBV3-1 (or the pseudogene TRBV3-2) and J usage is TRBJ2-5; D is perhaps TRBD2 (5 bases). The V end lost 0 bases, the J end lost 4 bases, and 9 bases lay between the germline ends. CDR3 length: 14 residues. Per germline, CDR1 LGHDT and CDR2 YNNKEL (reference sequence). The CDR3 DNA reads TGTGCCAGCAGCCAAGATCTACGGGGAGAGACCCAGTACTTC. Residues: CASSQDLRGETQYF.

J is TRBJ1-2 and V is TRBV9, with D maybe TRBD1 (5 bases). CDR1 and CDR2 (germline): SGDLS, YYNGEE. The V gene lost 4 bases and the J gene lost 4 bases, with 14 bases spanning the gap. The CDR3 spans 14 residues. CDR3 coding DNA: TGTGCCAGCAGCCCCAGGGCCGGGAGCTATGGCTACACCTTC. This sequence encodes CASSPRAGSYGYTF.

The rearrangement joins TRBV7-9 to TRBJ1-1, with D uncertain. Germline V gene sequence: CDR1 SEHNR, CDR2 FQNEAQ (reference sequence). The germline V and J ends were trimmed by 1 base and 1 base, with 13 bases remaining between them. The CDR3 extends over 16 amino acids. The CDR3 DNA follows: TGTGCCAGCAGCTTAGTCGACGGGGTACCGAACACTGAAGCTTTCTTT. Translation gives CASSLVDGVPNTEAFF.

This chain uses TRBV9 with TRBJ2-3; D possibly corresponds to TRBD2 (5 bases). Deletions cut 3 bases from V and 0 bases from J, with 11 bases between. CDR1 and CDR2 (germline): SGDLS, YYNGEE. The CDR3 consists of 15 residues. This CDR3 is CASSEDSFSTDTQYF. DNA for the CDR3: TGTGCCAGCAGCGAGGACTCATTTAGCACAGATACGCAGTATTTT.